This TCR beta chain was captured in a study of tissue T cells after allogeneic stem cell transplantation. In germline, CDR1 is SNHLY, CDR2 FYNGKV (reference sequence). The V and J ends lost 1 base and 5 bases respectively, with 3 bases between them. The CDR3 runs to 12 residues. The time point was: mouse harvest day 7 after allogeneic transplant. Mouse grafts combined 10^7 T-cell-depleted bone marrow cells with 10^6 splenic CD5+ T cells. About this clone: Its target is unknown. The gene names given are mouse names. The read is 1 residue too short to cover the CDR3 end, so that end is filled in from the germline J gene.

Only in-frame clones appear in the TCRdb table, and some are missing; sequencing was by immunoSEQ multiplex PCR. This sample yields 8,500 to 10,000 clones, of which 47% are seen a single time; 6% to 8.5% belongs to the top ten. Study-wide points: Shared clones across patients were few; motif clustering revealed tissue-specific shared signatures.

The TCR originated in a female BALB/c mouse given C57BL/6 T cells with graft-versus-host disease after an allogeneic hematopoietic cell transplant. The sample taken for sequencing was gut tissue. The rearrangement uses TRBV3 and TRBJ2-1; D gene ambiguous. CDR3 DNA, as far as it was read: TGTGCCAGCAGCTTAGTAAATGCTGAGCAGTTC. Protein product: CASSLVNAEQF. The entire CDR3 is CASSLVNAEQFF.